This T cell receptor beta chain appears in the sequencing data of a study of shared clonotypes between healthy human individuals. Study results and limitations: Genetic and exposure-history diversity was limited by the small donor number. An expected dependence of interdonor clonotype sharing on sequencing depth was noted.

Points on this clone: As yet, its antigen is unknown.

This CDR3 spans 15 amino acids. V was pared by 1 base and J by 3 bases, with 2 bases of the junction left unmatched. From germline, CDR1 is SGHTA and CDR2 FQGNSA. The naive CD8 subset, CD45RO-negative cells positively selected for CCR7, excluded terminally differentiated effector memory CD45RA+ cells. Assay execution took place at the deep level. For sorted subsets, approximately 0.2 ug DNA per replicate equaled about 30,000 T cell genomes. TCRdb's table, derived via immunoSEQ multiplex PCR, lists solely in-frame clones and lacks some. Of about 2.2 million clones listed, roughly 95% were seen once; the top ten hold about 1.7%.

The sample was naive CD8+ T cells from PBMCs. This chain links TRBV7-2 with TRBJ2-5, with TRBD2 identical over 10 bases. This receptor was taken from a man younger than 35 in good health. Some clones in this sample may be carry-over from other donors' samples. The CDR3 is CASSLVLAGEETQYF. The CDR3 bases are TGTGCCAGCAGCTTAGTTCTAGCGGGAGAAGAGACCCAGTACTTC.